This T cell receptor beta chain came from a study of blood T cell repertoires in COVID-19. Study summary: Sites in the United States, Italy and Spain provided acute and convalescent COVID-19 samples.

Generated by immunoSEQ multiplex PCR, the TCRdb table keeps only in-frame clones and is missing some. Altogether about 120,000 clones are present, roughly four fifths being singletons, with the ten largest covering 12%. The ends lost 6 bases at V and 6 bases at J; junction bases unmatched: 11. CDR3 length: 14 amino acids. CDR1 is LNHDA, CDR2 SQIVND, per germline (reference sequence). The receptor was derived from a human donor in a cohort sampled during active COVID-19. V usage is TRBV19 and J usage is TRBJ2-7, with 7 bases aligning to TRBD1. The sample consisted of peripheral blood. The CDR3 loop reads CASRPPRGNCEQYF. DNA for the CDR3: TGTGCCAGTAGGCCCCCCAGGGGGAACTGCGAGCAGTACTTC.